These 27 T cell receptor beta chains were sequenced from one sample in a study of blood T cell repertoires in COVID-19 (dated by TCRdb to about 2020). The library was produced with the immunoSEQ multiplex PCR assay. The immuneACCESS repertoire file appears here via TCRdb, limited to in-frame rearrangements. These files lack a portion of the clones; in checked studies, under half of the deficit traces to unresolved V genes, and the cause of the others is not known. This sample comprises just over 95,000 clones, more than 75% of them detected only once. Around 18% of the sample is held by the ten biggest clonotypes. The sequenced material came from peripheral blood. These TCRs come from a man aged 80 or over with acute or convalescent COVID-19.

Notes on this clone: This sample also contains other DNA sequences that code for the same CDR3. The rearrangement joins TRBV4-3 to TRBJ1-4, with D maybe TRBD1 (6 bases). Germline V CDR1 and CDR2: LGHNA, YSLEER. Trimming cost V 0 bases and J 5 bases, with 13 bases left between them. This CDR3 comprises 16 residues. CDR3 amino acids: CASSQDNGGANEKLFF. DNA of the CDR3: TGCGCCAGCAGCCAAGATAATGGGGGCGCCAATGAAAAACTGTTTTTT.

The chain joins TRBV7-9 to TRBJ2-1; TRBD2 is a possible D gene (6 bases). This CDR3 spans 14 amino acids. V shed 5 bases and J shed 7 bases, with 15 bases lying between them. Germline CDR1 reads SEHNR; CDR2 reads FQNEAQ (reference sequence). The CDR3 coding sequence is TGTGCCAGCAGCCCGGACCCTGGAGGGAATGAGCAGTTCTTC. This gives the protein CASSPDPGGNEQFF.

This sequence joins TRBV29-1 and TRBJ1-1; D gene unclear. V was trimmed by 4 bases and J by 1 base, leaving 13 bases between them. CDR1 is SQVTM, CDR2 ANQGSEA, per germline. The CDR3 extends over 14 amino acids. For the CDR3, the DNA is TGCAGCGTTGCAGAAGGGAGAAGGAACACTGAAGCTTTCTTT. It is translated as CSVAEGRRNTEAFF. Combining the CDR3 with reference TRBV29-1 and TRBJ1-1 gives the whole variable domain SAVISQKPSRDICQRGTSLTIQCQVDSQVTMMFWYRQQPGQSLTLIATANQGSEATYESGFVIDKFPISRPNLTFSTLTVSNMSPEDSSIYLCSVAEGRRNTEAFFGQGTRLTVV.

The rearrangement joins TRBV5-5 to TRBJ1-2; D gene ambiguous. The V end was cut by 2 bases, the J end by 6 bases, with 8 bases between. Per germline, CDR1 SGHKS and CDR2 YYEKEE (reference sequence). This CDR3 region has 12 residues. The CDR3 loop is CASSFSGNGYTF. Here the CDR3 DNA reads TGTGCCAGCAGCTTCTCGGGAAATGGCTACACCTTC.

CDR3 loop: CASSSLGGFSTDTQYF. CDR3 nucleotide sequence: TGTGCCAGCAGTTCTCTGGGGGGGTTTAGCACAGATACGCAGTATTTT. The V call is TRBV6-6, the J call TRBJ2-3; 7 bases are shared with TRBD2. The CDR3 has 16 residues. V gave up 4 bases and J gave up 0 bases; unmatched junction bases: 7. Germline V gives CDR1 MNHNY, CDR2 SVGAGI (reference sequence).

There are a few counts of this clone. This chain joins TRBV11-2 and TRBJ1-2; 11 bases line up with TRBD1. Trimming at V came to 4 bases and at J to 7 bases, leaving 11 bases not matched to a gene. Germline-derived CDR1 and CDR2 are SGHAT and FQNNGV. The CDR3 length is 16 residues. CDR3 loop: CASSSTEPGQGGGYTF. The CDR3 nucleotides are TGTGCCAGCAGCTCTACCGAACCGGGACAGGGGGGTGGCTACACCTTC.

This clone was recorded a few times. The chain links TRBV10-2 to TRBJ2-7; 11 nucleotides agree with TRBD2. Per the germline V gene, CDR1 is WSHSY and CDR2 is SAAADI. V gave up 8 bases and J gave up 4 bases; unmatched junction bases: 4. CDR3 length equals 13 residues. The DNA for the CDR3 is TGCGCCAGCTTAGCGGGAGGGGCATACGAGCAGTACTTC. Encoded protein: CASLAGGAYEQYF.

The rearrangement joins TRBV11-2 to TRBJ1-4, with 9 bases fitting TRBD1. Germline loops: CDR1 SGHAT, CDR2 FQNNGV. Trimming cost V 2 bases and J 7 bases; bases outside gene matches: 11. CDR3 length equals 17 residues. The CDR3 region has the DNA TGTGCCAGCAGCTTATACCCGCGGGGACAGGGTGTTGAAAAACTGTTTTTT. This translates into CASSLYPRGQGVEKLFF.

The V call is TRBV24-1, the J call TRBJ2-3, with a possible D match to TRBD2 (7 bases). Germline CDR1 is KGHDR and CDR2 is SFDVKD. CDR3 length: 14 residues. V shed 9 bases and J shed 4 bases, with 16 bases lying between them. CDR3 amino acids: CATGRGGSADTQYF. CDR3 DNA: TGTGCCACCGGAAGGGGGGGCTCAGCAGATACGCAGTATTTT.

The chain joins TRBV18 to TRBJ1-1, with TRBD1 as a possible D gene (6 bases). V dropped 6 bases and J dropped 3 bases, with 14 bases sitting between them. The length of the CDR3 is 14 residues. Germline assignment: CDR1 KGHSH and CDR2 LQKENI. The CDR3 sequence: CASSSQGPDTEAFF. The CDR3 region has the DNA TGTGCCAGCTCGTCACAGGGACCGGACACTGAAGCTTTCTTT.

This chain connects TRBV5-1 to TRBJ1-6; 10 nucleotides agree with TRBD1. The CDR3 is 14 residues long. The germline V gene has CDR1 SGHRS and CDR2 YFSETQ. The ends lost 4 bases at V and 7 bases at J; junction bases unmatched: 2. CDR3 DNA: TGCGCCAGCAGCGTGGACAGGGGGAATTCACCCCTCCACTTT. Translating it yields CASSVDRGNSPLHF.

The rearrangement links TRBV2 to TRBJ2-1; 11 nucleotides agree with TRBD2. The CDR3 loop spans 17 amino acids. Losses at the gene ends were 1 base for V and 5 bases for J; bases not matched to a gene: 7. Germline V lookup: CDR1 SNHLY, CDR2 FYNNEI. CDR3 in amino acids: CASSEGLGTSGDNEQFF. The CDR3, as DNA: TGTGCCAGCAGTGAAGGGTTAGGGACTAGCGGCGACAATGAGCAGTTCTTC.

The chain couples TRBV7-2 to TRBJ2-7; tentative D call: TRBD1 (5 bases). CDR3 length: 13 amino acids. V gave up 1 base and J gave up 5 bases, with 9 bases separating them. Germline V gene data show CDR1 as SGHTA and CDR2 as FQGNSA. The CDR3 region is CASSLGGGHEQYF. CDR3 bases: TGTGCCAGCAGCTTAGGGGGCGGTCACGAGCAGTACTTC.

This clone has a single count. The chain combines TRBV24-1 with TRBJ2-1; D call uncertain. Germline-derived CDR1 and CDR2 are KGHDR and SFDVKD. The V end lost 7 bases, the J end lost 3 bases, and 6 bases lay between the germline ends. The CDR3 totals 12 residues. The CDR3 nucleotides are TGTGCCACCAGCCCAGGCTACAATGAGCAGTTCTTC. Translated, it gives CATSPGYNEQFF.

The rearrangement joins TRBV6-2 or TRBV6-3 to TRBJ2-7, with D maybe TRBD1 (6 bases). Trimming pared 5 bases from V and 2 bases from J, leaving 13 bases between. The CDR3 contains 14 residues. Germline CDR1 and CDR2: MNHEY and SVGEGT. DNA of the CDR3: TGTGCCAGCAGTATCCGGGACACCCCCTACGAGCAGTACTTC. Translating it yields CASSIRDTPYEQYF.

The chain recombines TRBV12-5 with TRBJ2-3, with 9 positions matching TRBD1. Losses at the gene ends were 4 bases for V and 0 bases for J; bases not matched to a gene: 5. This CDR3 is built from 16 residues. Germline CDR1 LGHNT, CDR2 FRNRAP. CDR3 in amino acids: CASGYGQGLSTDTQYF. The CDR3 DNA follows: TGTGCTAGTGGTTACGGACAGGGGCTGAGCACAGATACGCAGTATTTT. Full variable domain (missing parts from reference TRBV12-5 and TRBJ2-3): DARVTQTPRHKVTEMGQEVTMRCQPILGHNTVFWYRQTMMQGLELLAYFRNRAPLDDSGMPKDRFSAEMPDATLATLKIQPSEPRDSAVYFCASGYGQGLSTDTQYFGPGTRLTVL.

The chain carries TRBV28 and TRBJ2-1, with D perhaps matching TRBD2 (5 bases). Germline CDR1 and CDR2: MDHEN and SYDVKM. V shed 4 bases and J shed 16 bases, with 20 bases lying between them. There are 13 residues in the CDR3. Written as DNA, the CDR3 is TGTGCCAGCAGTTACTCGGGAACGACGTGGGATTTCTTC. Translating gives CASSYSGTTWDFF. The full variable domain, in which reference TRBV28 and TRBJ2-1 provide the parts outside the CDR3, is DVKVTQSSRYLVKRTGEKVFLECVQDMDHENMFWYRQDPGLGLRLIYFSYDVKMKEKGDIPEGYSVSREKKERFSLILESASTNQTSMYLCASSYSGTTWDFFGPGTRLTVL.

CDR3 residues: CAWNRGSGNTIYF. The CDR3 nucleotides are TGTGCCTGGAACAGGGGATCTGGAAACACCATATATTTT. The rearrangement links TRBV30 to TRBJ1-3; 7 bases align to TRBD1. CDR1 and CDR2 (germline): GTSNPN, SVGIG (reference sequence). The trim removed 4 bases at V and 1 base at J, leaving 1 base unmatched. This CDR3 is built from 13 residues. Combining the CDR3 with reference TRBV30 and TRBJ1-3 gives the whole variable domain SQTIHQWPATLVQPVGSPLSLECTVEGTSNPNLYWYRQAAGRGLQLLFYSVGIGQISSEVPQNLSASRPQDRQFILSSKKLLLSDSGFYLCAWNRGSGNTIYFGEGSWLTVV.

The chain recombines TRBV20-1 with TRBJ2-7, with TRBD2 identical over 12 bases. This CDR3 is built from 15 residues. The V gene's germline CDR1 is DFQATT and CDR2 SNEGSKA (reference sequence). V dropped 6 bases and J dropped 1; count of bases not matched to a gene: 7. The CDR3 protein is CSASTSGRPSYEQYF. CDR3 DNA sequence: TGCAGTGCGAGTACTAGCGGGAGGCCGTCCTACGAGCAGTACTTC.

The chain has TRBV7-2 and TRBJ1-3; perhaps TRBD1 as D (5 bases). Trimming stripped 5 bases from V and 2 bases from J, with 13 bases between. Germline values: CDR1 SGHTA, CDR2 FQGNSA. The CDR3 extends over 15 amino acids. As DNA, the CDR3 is TGTGCCAGCAGCCCCCGCCGACAGACTGGAAACACCATATATTTT. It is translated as CASSPRRQTGNTIYF.

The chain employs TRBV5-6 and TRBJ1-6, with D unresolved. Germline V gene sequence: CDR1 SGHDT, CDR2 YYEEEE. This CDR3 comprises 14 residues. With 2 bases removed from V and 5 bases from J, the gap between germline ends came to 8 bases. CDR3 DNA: TGTGCCAGCAGCTTATACGGGGATAATTCACCCCTCCACTTT. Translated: CASSLYGDNSPLHF.

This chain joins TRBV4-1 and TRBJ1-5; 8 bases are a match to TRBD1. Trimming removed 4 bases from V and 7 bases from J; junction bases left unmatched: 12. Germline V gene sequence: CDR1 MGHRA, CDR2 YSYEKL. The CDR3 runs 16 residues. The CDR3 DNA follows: TGCGCCAGCAGCCTTTCCGGGACAGGCGACCGGCAGCCCCAGCATTTT. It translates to CASSLSGTGDRQPQHF.

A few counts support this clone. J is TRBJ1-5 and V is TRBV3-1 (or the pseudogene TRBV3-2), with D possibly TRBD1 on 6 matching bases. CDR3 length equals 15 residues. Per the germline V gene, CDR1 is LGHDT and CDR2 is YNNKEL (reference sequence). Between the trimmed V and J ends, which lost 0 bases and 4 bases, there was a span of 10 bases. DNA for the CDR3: TGTGCCAGCAGCCAAGATGGGACAAAGAATCAGCCCCAGCATTTT. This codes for CASSQDGTKNQPQHF.

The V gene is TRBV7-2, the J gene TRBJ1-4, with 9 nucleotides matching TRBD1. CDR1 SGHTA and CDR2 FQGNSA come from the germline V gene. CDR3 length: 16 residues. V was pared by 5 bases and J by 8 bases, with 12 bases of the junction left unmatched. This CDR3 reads CASSTAGTGLAEKLFF. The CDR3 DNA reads TGTGCCAGCAGCACTGCCGGGACAGGGCTTGCAGAAAAACTGTTTTTT.

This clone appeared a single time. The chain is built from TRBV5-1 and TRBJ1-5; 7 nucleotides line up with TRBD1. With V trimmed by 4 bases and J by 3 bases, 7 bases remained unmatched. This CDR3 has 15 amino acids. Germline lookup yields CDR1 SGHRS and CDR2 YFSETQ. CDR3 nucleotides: TGCGCCAGCAGCCTGGACACAGGGGTCAATCAGCCCCAGCATTTT. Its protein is CASSLDTGVNQPQHF.

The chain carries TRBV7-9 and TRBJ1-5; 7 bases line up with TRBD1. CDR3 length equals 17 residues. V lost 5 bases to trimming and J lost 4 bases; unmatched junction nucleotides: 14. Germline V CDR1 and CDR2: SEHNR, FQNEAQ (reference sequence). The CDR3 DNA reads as TGTGCCAGCAGCCGAGAGACAGGGAACGTCTTTAATCAGCCCCAGCATTTT. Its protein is CASSRETGNVFNQPQHF.

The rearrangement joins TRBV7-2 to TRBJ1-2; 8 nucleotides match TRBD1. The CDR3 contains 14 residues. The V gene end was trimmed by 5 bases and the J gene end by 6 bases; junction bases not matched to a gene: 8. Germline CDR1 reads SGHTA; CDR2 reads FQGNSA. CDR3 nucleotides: TGTGCCAGCAGCCTGGACAGGGCTGGGGATGGCTACACCTTC. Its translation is CASSLDRAGDGYTF.